Listed below are T cell receptor beta chains from one sample, sequenced in a study of tumor-infiltrating lymphocytes in oesophageal squamous cell carcinoma. Each CDR3 protein is one row after TCRdb ran MiXCR on the PCR reads. The sample contains about 10,000 distinct CDR3 sequences, under 70% of which appear only once. Material for sequencing was esophageal tumor tissue. The source of these receptors is a female donor with esophageal squamous cell carcinoma. Each CDR3 is given with its conserved first and last residue. Each record gives: J gene, V gene, clone size, D gene, CDR3 DNA, CDR3 protein. D genes are given only for firm matches. Expanded clones are given a class, and other clones once, few, many or no size at all.

TRBJ2-1	TRBV25-1	many	-	TGTGCCAGCAGTGATCTAAAACCGGGACAGCGGGACTATCTAAACCACAATGAGCAGTTCTTC	CASSDLKPGQRDYLNHNEQFF
TRBJ2-7	TRBV20-1	-	-	TGCAGTGCCGAAACCGGGACGGAAGGGTACGAGCAGTACTTC	CSAETGTEGYEQYF
TRBJ1-1	TRBV5-1	-	-	TGCGCCAGCAGCGTGACAGGAGTCGGGGGCACTGAAGCTTTCTTT	CASSVTGVGGTEAFF
TRBJ1-5	TRBV6-2/TRBV6-3	many	TRBD1	TGTGCCAGCAGTTACCCTTATTGGACAGGATTTAATCAGCCCCAGCATTTT	CASSYPYWTGFNQPQHF
TRBJ2-7	TRBV12-5	-	-	TGTGCTAGTGCCTTGACAGGCCGCTCCTACGAGCAGTACTTC	CASALTGRSYEQYF
TRBJ2-1	TRBV7-2	-	-	TGTGCCAGCAGCTTAGATACCGTCGCCCAGTTCTTC	CASSLDTVAQFF
TRBJ2-7	TRBV6-1	-	TRBD1	TGTGCCAGCAGTGAAACTCGACAGGGGGCGGGAGAGCAGTACTTC	CASSETRQGAGEQYF
TRBJ2-4	TRBV7-6	-	TRBD1	TGTGCCAGCAGCTTAAGAGGGACAGAAAACATTCAGTACTTC	CASSLRGTENIQYF
TRBJ2-5	TRBV7-8	-	-	TGTGCCAGCAGCTTAGATAAGGGGAGGACCCAGTACTTC	CASSLDKGRTQYF
TRBJ1-2	TRBV6-1	-	-	TGTGCCAGCAGGCATAGAGACAACTATGGCTACACCTTC	CASRHRDNYGYTF
TRBJ2-1	TRBV12-3/TRBV12-4	-	-	TGTGCCAGCAGTGCCACTAGTGGGGGACACAATGAGCAGTTCTTC	CASSATSGGHNEQFF
TRBJ2-7	TRBV6-5	-	-	TGTGCCAGCAGTTCCGGACCATCCTTCGCCGAGCAGTACTTC	CASSSGPSFAEQYF
TRBJ2-5	TRBV12-3/TRBV12-4	-	TRBD1	TGTGCCAGCAGTCTCGGACAGGGGCGGTATATCCAGTACTTC	CASSLGQGRYIQYF
TRBJ2-3	TRBV7-6	-	-	TGTGCTAGCAGCTTAGCGGAAACAGATACGCAGTATTTT	CASSLAETDTQYF
TRBJ2-3	TRBV7-8	-	-	TGTGCCAGCACCTCGGCGGGGAGGAAGTATTTT	CASTSAGRKYF
TRBJ2-3	TRBV7-6	once	-	TGTGCTAGCAGCTCTAACCCGCCGGGGTTCGGCACAGATACGCAGTATTTT	CASSSNPPGFGTDTQYF
TRBJ2-3	TRBV7-2	few	-	TGTGCCAGCAGCTCTTACCCCACAGATACGCAGTATTTT	CASSSYPTDTQYF
TRBJ2-1	TRBV24-1	few	TRBD1	TGTGCCACCAGCCGGGACAGGGGGCGAAATGAGCAGTTCTTC	CATSRDRGRNEQFF
TRBJ1-3	TRBV14	few	-	TGTGCCAGCAGCCAAGATGGAGGGTTTGGGTCTGGAAACACCATATATTTT	CASSQDGGFGSGNTIYF
TRBJ1-1	TRBV7-3	-	TRBD1	TGTGCCAGCAGCTGGACAGGCGACACTGAAGCTTTCTTT	CASSWTGDTEAFF
TRBJ2-7	TRBV24-1	-	-	TGTGCCACCAGGAAGGGAGCCAGGGATGAGCAGTACTTC	CATRKGARDEQYF
TRBJ2-5	TRBV7-3	-	TRBD2	TGTGCCAGCAGCCCAGGGACTAGCGATCTCGAGACCCAGTACTTC	CASSPGTSDLETQYF
TRBJ2-1	TRBV15	-	TRBD2	TGTGCCACCAGCAGAGATGGTAGCGGGAGGGCCAATGAGCAGTTCTTC	CATSRDGSGRANEQFF
TRBJ2-5	TRBV6-1	-	-	TGTGCCAGCAGCCCGGGGATGGGAAAGGTGGCCCTCCACTTC	CASSPGMGKVALHF
TRBJ1-2	TRBV7-9	once	TRBD1	TGTGCCAGCAGCTTCCGGGGTGGGACAGACTATGGCTACACCTTC	CASSFRGGTDYGYTF
TRBJ2-1	TRBV28	-	-	TGTGCCAGCATAGAGCCGGGGTACAATGAGCAGTTCTTC	CASIEPGYNEQFF
TRBJ1-2	TRBV12-3/TRBV12-4	-	-	TGTGCCAGCAGTTCAGGGTACGGCTACACCTTC	CASSSGYGYTF
TRBJ2-7	TRBV7-6	-	TRBD1	TGTGCCAGCAGCTCTCGTTGGGGGACAGCCTACGAGCAGTACTTC	CASSSRWGTAYEQYF
TRBJ2-1	TRBV7-9	-	-	TGTGCCAGCAGCTTATCTGGCGAGCAGTTCTTC	CASSLSGEQFF
TRBJ2-6	TRBV7-2	-	-	TGTGCCAGCAGCTTTTATGGCCGGTACTCTGGGGCCAACGTCCTGACTTTC	CASSFYGRYSGANVLTF
TRBJ2-1	TRBV7-3	-	TRBD2	TGTGCCAGCAGCTTAGGATCTAGCGGGGGACACAATGAGCAGTTCTTC	CASSLGSSGGHNEQFF
TRBJ2-1	TRBV12-3/TRBV12-4	-	-	TGTGCCAGCACCAGAGGGAGGGGGTACTACAATGAGCAGTTCTTC	CASTRGRGYYNEQFF
TRBJ1-5	TRBV28	-	TRBD1	TGTGCCAGCGGTTCCCTACGGACAGGGTTTAATCAGCCCCAGCATTTT	CASGSLRTGFNQPQHF
TRBJ2-7	TRBV7-9	-	-	TGTGCCAGCAGCTCCCGGGATCACCTGGCCAACGAGCAGTACTTC	CASSSRDHLANEQYF
TRBJ1-2	TRBV12-2	many	-	TGTGCCACCGTTGGGGGGCGGGACTTCGTTAACTATGGCTACACCTTC	CATVGGRDFVNYGYTF
TRBJ1-1	TRBV7-2	once	-	TGTGCCAGCAGCTTAGCGGTCCTCCCTGAAGCTTTCTTT	CASSLAVLPEAFF
TRBJ2-7	TRBV6-1	many	-	TGTGCCAGCACCCCAACCGCCTCGAGCTCCTACGAGCAGTACTTC	CASTPTASSSYEQYF
TRBJ2-5	TRBV7-6	-	-	TGTGCTAGCAGCTTAACCCGAGGGGAGACCCAGTACTTC	CASSLTRGETQYF
TRBJ2-7	TRBV10-3	medium-sized	-	TGTGCCATCAGTGCGGCAGGGGAGCAGTACTTC	CAISAAGEQYF
TRBJ2-5	TRBV7-2	few	TRBD2	TGTGCCAGCAGCTCAGGACTAGCGGGACGGGAGACCCAGTACTTC	CASSSGLAGRETQYF
TRBJ2-5	TRBV7-2	-	TRBD2	TGTGCCAGCAGCCCGACTAGCACCCAAGAGACCCAGTACTTC	CASSPTSTQETQYF
TRBJ2-4	TRBV7-3	-	-	TGTGCCAGCAGCTTAATGGCTAATAAGGTCAATGAGCAGTACTTC	CASSLMANKVNEQYF
TRBJ1-2	TRBV11-1	-	-	TGTGCCAGCAGCCCGACTGACAACTATGGCTACACCTTC	CASSPTDNYGYTF
TRBJ2-1	TRBV7-6	-	TRBD2	TGTGCCAGCAGCTATACTAGCGGGGGGTGGTCCTACAATGAGCAGTTCTTC	CASSYTSGGWSYNEQFF
TRBJ2-7	TRBV7-2	once	TRBD1	TGTGCCAGCAGCTTAGGGACAGGCGCGACCTACGAGCAGTACTTC	CASSLGTGATYEQYF
TRBJ2-5	TRBV12-3/TRBV12-4	-	-	TGTGCCAGCAGCCTATCCCCAGGGGAGACCCAGTACTTC	CASSLSPGETQYF
TRBJ2-7	TRBV6-5	-	-	TGTGCCAGCAGTCGGACCGGGGGCGAGCAGTACTTC	CASSRTGGEQYF
TRBJ1-5	TRBV6-1	-	-	TGTGCCAGCAGTGAAGCGCGACGGACTGGCAATCAGCCCCAGCATTTT	CASSEARRTGNQPQHF
TRBJ2-1	TRBV6-7	-	TRBD1	TGTGCCAGCAGCACAGGGACAGGAGGAGAGCAGTTCTTC	CASSTGTGGEQFF
TRBJ2-5	TRBV7-2	-	TRBD2	TGTGCCAGCAGCTTATTGACTAGCGGGAAGGAGACCCAGTACTTC	CASSLLTSGKETQYF
TRBJ2-7	TRBV7-2	-	-	TGTGCCAGCAGCTTAGAGGCTGTGACAGATACGCAGTACTTC	CASSLEAVTDTQYF
TRBJ2-7	TRBV6-6	-	TRBD2	TGTGCCGTCTCGGGGGGGTCCTACGAGCAGTACTTC	CAVSGGSYEQYF
TRBJ2-1	TRBV5-6	medium-sized	TRBD2	TGTGCCAGCAGCATACAACTAGCGGCCACTTACAATGAGCAGTTCTTC	CASSIQLAATYNEQFF
TRBJ2-2	TRBV4-2	-	-	TGTGCGAGTGAGGTTTGGGGCACCGGGGAGCTGTTTTTT	CASEVWGTGELFF